These 5 T cell receptor beta chains share one sample of origin, sequenced in a study of cytomegalovirus exposure and HLA in healthy donors. 13 Jbeta primers and 60 Vbeta primers were used for the PCR. The table came from immunoSEQ multiplex PCR; TCRdb's copy has only in-frame clones and leaves some out. The sample shows 50,000 to 70,000 clones, over 65% of them seen only once. Sequencing was done on a sample of PBMCs. Receptors originate from a man aged 40-49 years in good health and CMV-seropositive.

The genes are TRBV7-9 and TRBJ1-2; 7 bases align to TRBD1. V lost 5 bases to trimming and J lost 7 bases; unmatched junction nucleotides: 16. The germline V gene has CDR1 SEHNR and CDR2 FQNEAQ (reference sequence). The CDR3 totals 16 residues. Written as DNA, the CDR3 is TGTGCCAGCAGCCCCGACCGGGCAGGGGGAATTAGTGGCTACACCTTC. It encodes CASSPDRAGGISGYTF.

This chain links TRBV27 with TRBJ1-2, with a tentative D call TRBD1 (5 bases). There are 13 residues in the CDR3. V dropped 5 bases and J dropped 2 bases, with 9 bases sitting between them. The germline V gene has CDR1 MNHEY and CDR2 SMNVEV (reference sequence). This CDR3 is CASSPGPNYGYTF. For the CDR3, the DNA is TGTGCCAGCAGTCCAGGGCCCAACTATGGCTACACCTTC.

This chain links TRBV7-3 with TRBJ2-5; D gene uncertain. Germline CDR1 is SGHTA and CDR2 is FQGTGA. V shed 6 bases and J shed 2 bases, with 10 bases lying between them. The CDR3 sequence is 13 residues long. CDR3 nucleotide sequence: TGTGCCAGCAGTCCGGCAGGACAAGAGACCCAGTACTTC. The encoded protein is CASSPAGQETQYF.

The chain uses TRBV5-5 and TRBJ2-1, with 10 positions matching TRBD2. This CDR3 has 16 amino acids. Unmatched junction bases numbered 9, after V lost 2 bases and J lost 7 bases. Germline V gene data show CDR1 as SGHKS and CDR2 as YYEKEE (reference sequence). CDR3 bases: TGTGCCAGCAGCTTCTATAAACTAGCGGGGAGGAATGAGCAGTTCTTC. Translating it yields CASSFYKLAGRNEQFF.

V is TRBV10-3 and J is TRBJ2-3; TRBD1 matches at 8 bases. The germline V gene has CDR1 ENHRY and CDR2 SYGVKD. This CDR3 is 14 amino acids long. V was clipped by 11 bases and J by 1 base; unmatched bases: 8. CDR3 sequence: CAVQGARGTDTQYF. CDR3 nucleotide sequence: TGTGCCGTTCAGGGGGCAAGGGGCACAGATACGCAGTATTTT.